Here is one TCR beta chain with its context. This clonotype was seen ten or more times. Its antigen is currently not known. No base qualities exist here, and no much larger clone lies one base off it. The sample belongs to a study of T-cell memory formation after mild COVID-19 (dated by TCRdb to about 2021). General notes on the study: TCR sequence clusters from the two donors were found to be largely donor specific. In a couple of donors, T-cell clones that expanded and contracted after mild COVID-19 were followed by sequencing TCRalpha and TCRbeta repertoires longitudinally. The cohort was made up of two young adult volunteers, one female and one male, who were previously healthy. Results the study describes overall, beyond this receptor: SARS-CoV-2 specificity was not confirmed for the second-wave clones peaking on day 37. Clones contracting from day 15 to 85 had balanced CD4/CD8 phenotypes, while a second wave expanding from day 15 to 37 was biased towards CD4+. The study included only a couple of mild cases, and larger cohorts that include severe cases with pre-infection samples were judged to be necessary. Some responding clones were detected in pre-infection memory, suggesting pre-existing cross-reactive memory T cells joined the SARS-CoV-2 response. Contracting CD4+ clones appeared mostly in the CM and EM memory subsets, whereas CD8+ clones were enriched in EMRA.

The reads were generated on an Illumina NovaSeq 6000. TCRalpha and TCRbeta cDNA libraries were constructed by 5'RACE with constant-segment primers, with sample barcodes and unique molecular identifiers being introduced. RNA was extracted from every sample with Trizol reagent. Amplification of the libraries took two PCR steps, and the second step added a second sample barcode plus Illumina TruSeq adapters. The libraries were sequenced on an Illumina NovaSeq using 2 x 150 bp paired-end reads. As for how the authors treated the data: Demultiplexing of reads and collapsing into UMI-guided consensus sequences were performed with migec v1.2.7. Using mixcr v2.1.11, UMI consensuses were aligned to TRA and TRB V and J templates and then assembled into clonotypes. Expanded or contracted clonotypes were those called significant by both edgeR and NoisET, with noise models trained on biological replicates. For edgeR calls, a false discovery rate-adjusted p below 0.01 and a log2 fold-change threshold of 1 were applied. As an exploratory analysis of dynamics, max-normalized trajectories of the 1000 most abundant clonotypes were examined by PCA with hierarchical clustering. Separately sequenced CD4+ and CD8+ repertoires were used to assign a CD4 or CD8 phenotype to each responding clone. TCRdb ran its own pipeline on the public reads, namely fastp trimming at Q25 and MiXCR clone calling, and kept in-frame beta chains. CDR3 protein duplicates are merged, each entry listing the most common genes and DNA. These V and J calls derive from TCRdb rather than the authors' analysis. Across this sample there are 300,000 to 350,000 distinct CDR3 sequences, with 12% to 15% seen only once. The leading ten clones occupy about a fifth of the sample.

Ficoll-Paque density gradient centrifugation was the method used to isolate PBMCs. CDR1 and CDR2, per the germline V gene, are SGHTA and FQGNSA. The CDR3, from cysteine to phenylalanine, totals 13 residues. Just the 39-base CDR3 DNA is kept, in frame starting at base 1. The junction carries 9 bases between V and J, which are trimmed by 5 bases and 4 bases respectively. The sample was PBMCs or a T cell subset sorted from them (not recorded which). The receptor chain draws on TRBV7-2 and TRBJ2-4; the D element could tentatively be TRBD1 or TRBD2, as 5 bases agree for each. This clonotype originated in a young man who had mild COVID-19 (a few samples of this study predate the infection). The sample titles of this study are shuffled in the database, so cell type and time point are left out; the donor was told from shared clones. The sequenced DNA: TGTGCCAGCAGCCGGGACCAAAAAAACATTCAGTACTTC. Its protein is CASSRDQKNIQYF.